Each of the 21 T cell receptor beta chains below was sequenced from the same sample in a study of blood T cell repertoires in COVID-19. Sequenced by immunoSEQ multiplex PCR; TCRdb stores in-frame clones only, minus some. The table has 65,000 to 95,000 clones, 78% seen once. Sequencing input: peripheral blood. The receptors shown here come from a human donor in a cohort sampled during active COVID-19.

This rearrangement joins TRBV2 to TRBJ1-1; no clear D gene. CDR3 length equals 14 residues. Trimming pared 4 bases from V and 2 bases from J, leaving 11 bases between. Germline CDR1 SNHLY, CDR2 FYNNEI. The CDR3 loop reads CASSVWERNTEAFF. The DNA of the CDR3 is TGTGCCAGCAGTGTGTGGGAGCGCAACACTGAAGCTTTCTTT.

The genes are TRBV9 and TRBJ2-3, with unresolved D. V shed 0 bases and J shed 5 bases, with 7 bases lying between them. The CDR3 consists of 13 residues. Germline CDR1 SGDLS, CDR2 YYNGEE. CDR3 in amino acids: CASSVVPGDTQYF. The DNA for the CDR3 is TGTGCCAGCAGCGTAGTTCCAGGAGATACGCAGTATTTT.

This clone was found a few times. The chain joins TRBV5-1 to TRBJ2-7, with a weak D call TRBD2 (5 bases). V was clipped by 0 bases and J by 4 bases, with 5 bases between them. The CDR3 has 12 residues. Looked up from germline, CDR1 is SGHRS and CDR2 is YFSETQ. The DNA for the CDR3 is TGCGCCAGCAGCTTGGGGACTTACGAGCAGTACTTC. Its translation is CASSLGTYEQYF.

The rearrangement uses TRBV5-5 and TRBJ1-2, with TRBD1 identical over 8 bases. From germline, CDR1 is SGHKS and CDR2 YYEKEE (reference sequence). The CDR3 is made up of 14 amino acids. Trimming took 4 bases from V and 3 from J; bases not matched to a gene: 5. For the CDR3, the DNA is TGTGCCAGCAGCGTTACGGGACAGGACTATGGCTACACCTTC. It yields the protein CASSVTGQDYGYTF.

The CDR3 loop is CATSDPGRPQHF. The CDR3 nucleotides read TGTGCCACCAGTGACCCGGGGAGGCCCCAGCATTTT. The J gene is TRBJ1-5, the V gene TRBV24-1; D uncertain. V was pared by 4 bases and J by 9 bases, with 9 bases between. Germline V gene sequence: CDR1 KGHDR, CDR2 SFDVKD. The CDR3 totals 12 residues.

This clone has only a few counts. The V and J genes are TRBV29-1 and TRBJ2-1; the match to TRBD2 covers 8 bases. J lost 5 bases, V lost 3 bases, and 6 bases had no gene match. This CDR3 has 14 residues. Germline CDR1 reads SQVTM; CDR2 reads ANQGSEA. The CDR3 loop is CSVDGGASDNEQFF. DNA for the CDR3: TGCAGCGTTGACGGGGGGGCCTCGGACAATGAGCAGTTCTTC.

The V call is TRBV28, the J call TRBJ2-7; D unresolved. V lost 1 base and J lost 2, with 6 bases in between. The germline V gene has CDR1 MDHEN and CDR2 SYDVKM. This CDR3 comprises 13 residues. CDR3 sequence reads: CASSLSVTYEQYF. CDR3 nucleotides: TGTGCCAGCAGTTTATCAGTTACCTACGAGCAGTACTTC.

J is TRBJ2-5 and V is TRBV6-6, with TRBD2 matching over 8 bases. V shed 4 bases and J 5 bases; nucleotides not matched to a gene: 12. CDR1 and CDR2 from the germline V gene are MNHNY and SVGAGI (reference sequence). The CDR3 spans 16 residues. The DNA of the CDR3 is TGTGCCAGCAGTTCCAGCGGGAGCGTGAGCTGGGAGACCCAGTACTTC. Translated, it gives CASSSSGSVSWETQYF.

CDR3 nucleotide sequence: TGTGCCAGCAGCCAAGATCGGGCAGGGGAGGAAAAACTGTTTTTT. This codes for CASSQDRAGEEKLFF. The chain carries TRBV3-1 (or the pseudogene TRBV3-2) and TRBJ1-4; maybe TRBD1 (6 bases). Trimming pared 0 bases from V and 8 bases from J, leaving 13 bases between. CDR1 is LGHDT and CDR2 is YNNKEL in the germline V gene (reference sequence). The CDR3 extends over 15 amino acids.

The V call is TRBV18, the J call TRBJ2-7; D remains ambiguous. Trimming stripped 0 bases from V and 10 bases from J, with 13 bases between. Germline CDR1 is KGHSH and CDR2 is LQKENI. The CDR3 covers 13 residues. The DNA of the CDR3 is TGTGCCAGCTCACCACCGAGGAGTATCGGTCAGTACTTC. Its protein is CASSPPRSIGQYF.

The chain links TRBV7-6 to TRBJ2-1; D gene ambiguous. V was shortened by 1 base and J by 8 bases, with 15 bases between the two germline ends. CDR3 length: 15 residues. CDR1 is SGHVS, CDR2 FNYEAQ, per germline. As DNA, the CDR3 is TGTGCCAGCAGCTTAGTCCCCGGCCGCCAGGATGAGCAGTTCTTC. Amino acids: CASSLVPGRQDEQFF.

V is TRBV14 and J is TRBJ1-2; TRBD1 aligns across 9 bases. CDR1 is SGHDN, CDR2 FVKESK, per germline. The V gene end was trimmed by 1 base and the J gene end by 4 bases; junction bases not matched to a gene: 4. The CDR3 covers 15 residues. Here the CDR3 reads CASSQGTGAAYGYTF. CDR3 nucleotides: TGTGCCAGCAGCCAAGGGACAGGGGCAGCCTATGGCTACACCTTC.

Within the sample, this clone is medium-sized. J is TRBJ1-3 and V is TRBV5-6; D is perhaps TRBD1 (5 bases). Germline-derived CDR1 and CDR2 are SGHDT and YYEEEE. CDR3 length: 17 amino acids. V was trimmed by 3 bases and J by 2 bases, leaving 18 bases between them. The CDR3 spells CASSSDTAGEAGNTIYF. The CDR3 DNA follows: TGTGCCAGCAGCTCCGACACCGCGGGGGAGGCTGGAAACACCATATATTTT.

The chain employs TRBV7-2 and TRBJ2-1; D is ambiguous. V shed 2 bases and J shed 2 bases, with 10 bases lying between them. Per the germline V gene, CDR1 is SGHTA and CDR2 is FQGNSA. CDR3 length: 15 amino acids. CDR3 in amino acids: CASSLTPETYNEQFF. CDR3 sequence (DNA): TGTGCCAGCAGCTTAACCCCGGAGACCTACAATGAGCAGTTCTTC.

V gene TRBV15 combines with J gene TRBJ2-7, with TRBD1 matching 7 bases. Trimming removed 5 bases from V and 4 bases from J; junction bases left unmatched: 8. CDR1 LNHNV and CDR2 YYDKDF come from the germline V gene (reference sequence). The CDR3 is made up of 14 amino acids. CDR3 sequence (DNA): TGTGCCACCAGCGGACACAGGGGATGGTACGAGCAGTACTTC. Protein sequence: CATSGHRGWYEQYF.

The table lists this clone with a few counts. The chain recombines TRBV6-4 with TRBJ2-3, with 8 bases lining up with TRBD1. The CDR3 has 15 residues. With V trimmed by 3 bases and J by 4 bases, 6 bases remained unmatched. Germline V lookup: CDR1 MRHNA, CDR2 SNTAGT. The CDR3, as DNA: TGTGCCAGCAGTGAGTTCCAGGGGGCTGCAGATACGCAGTATTTT. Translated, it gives CASSEFQGAADTQYF.

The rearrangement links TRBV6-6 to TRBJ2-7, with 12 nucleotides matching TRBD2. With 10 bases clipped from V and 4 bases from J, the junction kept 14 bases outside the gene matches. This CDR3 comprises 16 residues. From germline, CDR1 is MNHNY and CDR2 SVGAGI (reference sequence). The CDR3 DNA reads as TGTGCCACTTCCCCTGGCAGGCTAGCGGGAGGGTACGAGCAGTACGTC. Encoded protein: CATSPGRLAGGYEQYV.

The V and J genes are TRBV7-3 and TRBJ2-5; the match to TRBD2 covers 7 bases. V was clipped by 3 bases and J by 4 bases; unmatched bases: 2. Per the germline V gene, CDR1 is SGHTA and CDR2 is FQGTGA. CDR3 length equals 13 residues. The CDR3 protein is CASSFGGSETQYF. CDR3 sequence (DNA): TGTGCCAGCAGCTTCGGGGGGTCAGAGACCCAGTACTTC.

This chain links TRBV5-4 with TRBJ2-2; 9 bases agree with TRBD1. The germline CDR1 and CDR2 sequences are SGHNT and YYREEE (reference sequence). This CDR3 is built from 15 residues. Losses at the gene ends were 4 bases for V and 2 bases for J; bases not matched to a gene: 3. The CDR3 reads CASSTGQGNTGELFF. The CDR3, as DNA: TGTGCCAGCAGCACGGGACAGGGAAACACCGGGGAGCTGTTTTTT.

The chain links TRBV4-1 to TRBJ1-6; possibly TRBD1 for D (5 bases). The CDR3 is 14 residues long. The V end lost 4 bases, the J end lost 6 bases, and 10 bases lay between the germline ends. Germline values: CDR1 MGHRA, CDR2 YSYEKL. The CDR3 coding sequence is TGCGCCAGCAGCCGCCTCGGGGGTAATTCACCCCTCCACTTT. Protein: CASSRLGGNSPLHF.

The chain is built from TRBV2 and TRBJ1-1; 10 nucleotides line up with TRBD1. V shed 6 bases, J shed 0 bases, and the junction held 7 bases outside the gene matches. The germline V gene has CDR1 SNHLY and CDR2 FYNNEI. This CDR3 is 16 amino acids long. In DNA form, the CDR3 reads TGTGCCAGCAGATACCGGACAGGGGGAGTGAACACTGAAGCTTTCTTT. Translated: CASRYRTGGVNTEAFF.